This entry lists 10 T cell receptor beta chains sequenced from one sample in a study of cytomegalovirus exposure and HLA in healthy donors. Vbeta (60) and Jbeta (13) primers were used in the PCR. The data were produced by immunoSEQ multiplex PCR, yet TCRdb's version contains in-frame clones alone and is incomplete. This table holds about 190,000 clones, 80% to 90% found once. Sequenced input: PBMCs. All receptors come from a man aged 30-40 years in good health and CMV-seronegative.

This clone showed up just once. CDR3 coding DNA: TGTGCCAGTAGTACCGCACAGTCACCCCTCCACTTT. It encodes CASSTAQSPLHF. The chain links TRBV19 to TRBJ1-6; no clear D. The V gene lost 4 bases and the J gene lost 10 bases, with 8 bases spanning the gap. This CDR3 comprises 12 residues. CDR1 LNHDA and CDR2 SQIVND come from the germline V gene (reference sequence).

The genes are TRBV14 and TRBJ1-6; D is ambiguous. The CDR3 spans 13 residues. Germline-derived CDR1 and CDR2 are SGHDN and FVKESK. Between the trimmed V and J ends, which lost 1 base and 7 bases, there was a span of 5 bases. Here the CDR3 DNA reads TGTGCCAGCAGCCAAGGAGGAAATTCACCCCTCCACTTT. Translating it yields CASSQGGNSPLHF.

The chain is built from TRBV4-3 and TRBJ2-7; 9 bases match TRBD1. From germline, CDR1 is LGHNA and CDR2 YSLEER. Trimming removed 3 bases from V and 4 bases from J; junction bases left unmatched: 4. The length of the CDR3 is 14 residues. The CDR3 protein is CASSQGTGKYEQYF. For the CDR3, the DNA is TGCGCCAGCAGCCAGGGGACAGGGAAATACGAGCAGTACTTC.

This chain joins TRBV7-8 and TRBJ1-2, with 9 bases aligning to TRBD1. Germline V CDR1 and CDR2: SGHVS, FQNEAQ. The V segment lost 5 bases and the J segment 8 bases; nucleotides outside the gene matches: 9. The CDR3 sequence is 14 residues long. In DNA, the CDR3 is TGTGCCAGCAGCGAATACAGGGGGCCGCTCGGCTACACCTTC. It is translated as CASSEYRGPLGYTF. The whole variable domain, remainder taken from reference TRBV7-8 and TRBJ1-2, is GAGVSQSPRYKVAKRGQDVALRCDPISGHVSLFWYQQALGQGPEFLTYFQNEAQLDKSGLPSDRFFAERPEGSVSTLKIQRTQQEDSAVYLCASSEYRGPLGYTFGSGTRLTVV.

This clone was observed a handful of times. V usage is TRBV11-2 and J usage is TRBJ2-5; 7 bases line up with TRBD2. The CDR3 extends over 15 amino acids. Germline assignment: CDR1 SGHAT and CDR2 FQNNGV. Unmatched junction bases numbered 11, after V lost 5 bases and J lost 5 bases. The CDR3: CASSPAGGGGETQYF. Written as DNA, the CDR3 is TGTGCCAGCAGCCCAGCCGGCGGGGGAGGTGAGACCCAGTACTTC.

The rearrangement uses TRBV27 and TRBJ2-7, with a tentative D call TRBD1 (5 bases). There are 13 residues in the CDR3. Deletions cut 3 bases from V and 3 bases from J, with 9 bases between. Germline CDR1 MNHEY, CDR2 SMNVEV (reference sequence). The CDR3 here is CASSLGQFYEQYF. In nucleotides, the CDR3 is TGTGCCAGCAGTTTGGGGCAGTTCTACGAGCAGTACTTC.

The chain recombines TRBV2 with TRBJ2-7; TRBD2 matches 8 bases. Germline V gene sequence: CDR1 SNHLY, CDR2 FYNNEI. After removal of 6 bases from V and 0 bases from J, the junction contained 7 bases not matched to a gene. This CDR3 comprises 15 residues. CDR3 sequence (DNA): TGTGCCAGCAGGCGGTCAACTAGCGGCTCCTACGAGCAGTACTTC. This codes for CASRRSTSGSYEQYF.

This clone was observed once. The V call is TRBV7-8, the J call TRBJ2-1; 16 nucleotides line up with TRBD2. V trimming: 5 bases; J trimming: 8 bases; junction bases outside the gene matches: 12. CDR1 is SGHVS and CDR2 is FQNEAQ in the germline V gene. CDR3 length: 18 residues. The CDR3 is CASSVYPGTSGREDEQFF. CDR3 coding DNA: TGTGCCAGCAGCGTTTACCCCGGGACTAGCGGGAGGGAAGATGAGCAGTTCTTC.

This clone was seen only once. The gene calls are TRBV7-8 and TRBJ2-3, with 9 bases matching TRBD2. Trimming removed 5 bases from V and 0 bases from J; junction bases left unmatched: 9. There are 17 residues in the CDR3. Germline assignment: CDR1 SGHVS and CDR2 FQNEAQ. CDR3 nucleotides: TGTGCCAGCAGCACCCTTACTAGCGGGCCTAGCACAGATACGCAGTATTTT. Translating it yields CASSTLTSGPSTDTQYF.

V usage is TRBV27 and J usage is TRBJ1-6; possibly TRBD1 for D (5 bases). V was clipped by 5 bases and J by 6 bases, with 11 bases between them. The CDR3 totals 14 residues. Germline CDR1 is MNHEY and CDR2 is SMNVEV (reference sequence). CDR3 sequence: CASSTRQSNSPLHF. CDR3 bases: TGTGCCAGCAGTACCAGACAGAGTAATTCACCCCTCCACTTT.